The clone carrying this T cell receptor beta chain was seen ten or more times. The target antigen is unknown. Time point reported: newly diagnosed GD, antithyroid drugs for less than 3 months. RNA from PBMCs was the source of the TCR library. A peripheral blood sample, around 8.6 milliliters in volume, was drawn into EDTA tubes. Looked up from germline, CDR1 is SGHTA and CDR2 is FQGNSA. The CDR3 is made up of 15 amino acids. V gave up 3 bases and J gave up 8 bases, with 19 bases separating them. Assembly of TCR beta libraries relied on iRepertoire HTBI primers together with Arm-PCR of CDR3 regions. MiXCR was run by TCRdb on the multiplex PCR reads, yielding one entry per CDR3 protein. The repertoire holds more than 450,000 distinct CDR3 sequences, with 12% as singletons. These data are taken from a study of regulatory T cells in long-lasting Graves disease. Study observations and caveats: Favored usage of TRBV28, TRBJ1-2 and TRBJ2-5 was recorded in persistent disease.

The same sample was also studied in work on T cells in Graves' hyperthyroidism and ophthalmopathy. That paper notes: When the TCR CDR3 underwent first-round RT-PCR, the HTBI primer set was used. Blood also showed most of the thyroid clonotypes that were expanded above 0.001.

The specimen was peripheral blood mononuclear cells (PBMCs), collected at new diagnosis, from a patient treated with antithyroid drugs. The chain employs TRBV7-2 and TRBJ1-2; D perhaps matches TRBD1 (6 bases). This clonotype originated in a woman aged 25 to 45 with Graves disease. The CDR3 nucleotides read TGTGCCAGCAGCTTGCGGTCAATCGGGGGCGAGGGCTACACCTTC. This gives the protein CASSLRSIGGEGYTF.